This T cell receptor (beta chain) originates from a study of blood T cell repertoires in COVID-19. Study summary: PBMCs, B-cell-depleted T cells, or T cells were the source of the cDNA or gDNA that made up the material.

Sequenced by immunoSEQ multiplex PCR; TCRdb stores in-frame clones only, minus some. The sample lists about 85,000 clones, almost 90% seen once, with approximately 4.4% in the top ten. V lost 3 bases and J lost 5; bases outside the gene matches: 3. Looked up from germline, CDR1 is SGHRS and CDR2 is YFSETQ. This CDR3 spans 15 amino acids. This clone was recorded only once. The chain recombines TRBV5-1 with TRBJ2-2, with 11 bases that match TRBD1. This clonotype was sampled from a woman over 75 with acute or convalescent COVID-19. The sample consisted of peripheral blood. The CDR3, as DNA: TGCGCCAGCAGCTCTGGACAGGGGGCGACCGGGGAGCTGTTTTTT. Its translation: CASSSGQGATGELFF.